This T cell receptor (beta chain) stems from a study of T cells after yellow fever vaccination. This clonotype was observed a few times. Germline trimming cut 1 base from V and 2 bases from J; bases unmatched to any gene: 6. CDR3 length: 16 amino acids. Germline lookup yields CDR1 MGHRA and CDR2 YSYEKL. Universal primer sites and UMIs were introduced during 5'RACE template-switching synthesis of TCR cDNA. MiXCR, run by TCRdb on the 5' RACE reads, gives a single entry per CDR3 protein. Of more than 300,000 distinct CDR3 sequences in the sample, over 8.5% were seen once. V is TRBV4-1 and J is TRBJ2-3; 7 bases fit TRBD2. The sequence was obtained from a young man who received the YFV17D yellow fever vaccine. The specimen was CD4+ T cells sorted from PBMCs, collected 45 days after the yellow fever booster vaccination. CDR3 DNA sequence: TGCGCCAGCAGCCAAGGTAATAGCGGGCACACAGATACGCAGTATTTT. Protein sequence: CASSQGNSGHTDTQYF.